The 3 T cell receptor beta chains listed next were all sequenced from one sample in a study of shared clonotypes between healthy human individuals. TCRdb's copy holds only in-frame clones and misses some; the assay was immunoSEQ multiplex PCR. Of approximately 720,000 clones in the sample, 72% were seen once. The sequenced sample was memory CD4+ T cells sorted from blood. Stated subset: CD45RA-negative fraction. Receptors were obtained from a woman in her 30s in good health.

The V and J genes are TRBV2 and TRBJ2-1; TRBD2 agrees at 12 bases. The length of the CDR3 is 15 residues. V was pared by 7 bases and J by 7 bases, with 8 bases of the junction left unmatched. Germline CDR1 and CDR2: SNHLY and FYNNEI. The DNA of the CDR3 is TGTGCCAGCAAGGATCTAGCGGGAGGGAGGAATGAGCAGTTCTTC. This encodes CASKDLAGGRNEQFF.

The rearrangement links TRBV19 to TRBJ2-3, with TRBD2 matching over 7 bases. The CDR3 runs to 14 residues. The germline gives CDR1 LNHDA, CDR2 SQIVND (reference sequence). Trimming took 8 bases from V and 6 from J; bases not matched to a gene: 11. For the CDR3, the DNA is TGTGCCAGTGACTCGGGGGGAATGGCTGATACGCAGTATTTT. Its translation is CASDSGGMADTQYF.

This clone showed up just a few times. The genes are TRBV5-1 and TRBJ1-1; 9 nucleotides match TRBD1. Trimming took 5 bases from V and 5 from J; bases not matched to a gene: 10. The germline CDR1 and CDR2 sequences are SGHRS and YFSETQ. CDR3 length: 15 residues. CDR3 protein: CASRPQGAYGTEAFF. As DNA, the CDR3 is TGCGCCAGCAGACCACAGGGGGCGTATGGGACTGAAGCTTTCTTT.